This section outlines one TCR beta chain sequence together with its context. Its antigen is still unknown. The PCR was carried out with 60 Vbeta primers and 13 Jbeta primers. Produced via immunoSEQ multiplex PCR; TCRdb's table is partial and in-frame only. The table has approximately 100,000 clones, 70% to 80% seen once. This entry is derived from a study of cytomegalovirus exposure and HLA in healthy donors. Study-level information: There were about 85 million unique TCRs (from HLA-typed donors) in an early data release.

J was trimmed by 2 bases and V by 7 bases; bases with no gene match: 3. The germline gives CDR1 SQVTM, CDR2 ANQGSEA. CDR3 size: 12 residues. General observations from the study: The CMV antigen specificity of a few CMV-associated chains was confirmed through in vitro analysis. Fewer N-insertions than the roughly 630-donor mean were reportedly shown by an Asian-associated ancestry cluster in a later analysis.

This chain uses TRBV29-1 with TRBJ2-3; 7 bases align to TRBD2. Specimen: PBMCs. This TCR derives from a female donor in good health and CMV-seronegative. The CDR3 loop is CSGGTTTDTQYF. Here the CDR3 DNA reads TGCAGCGGTGGGACTACCACAGATACGCAGTATTTT.